Below, one TCR beta chain is given with its context. Deletions cut 2 bases from V and 5 bases from J, with 9 bases between. CDR3 length: 13 residues. This sample is drawn from a study of blood T cell repertoires in COVID-19. Study summary: Samples representing acute and convalescent COVID-19 were sourced from the United States, Italy and Spain. The cDNA or gDNA used as material had been derived from T cells, B-cell-depleted T cells, or PBMCs.

Original analysis: Amplified reference gene primers provided the basis for estimating nucleated cell counts. Assay: immunoSEQ multiplex PCR; the TCRdb copy retains only in-frame clones and omits some. V, J and clone size derive from that table, while D and trimming were established from the DNA sequence. The sample holds 150,000 to 200,000 clones, over 85% seen once. Those enrolled in Seattle joined during active infection and were followed longitudinally afterward. The sequence came from an older woman with COVID-19, enrolled during active disease. What was sequenced was peripheral blood. This chain uses TRBV12-3 or TRBV12-4 with TRBJ2-5; no reliable D call. The CDR3 DNA is TGTGCCAGCAGTTTACTAGGTGGGGAGACCCAGTACTTC. As protein: CASSLLGGETQYF.